This entry lists 30 T cell receptor beta chains sequenced from one sample in a study of technical replicates of blood from a handful of donors. Method: immunoSEQ multiplex PCR; TCRdb's copy keeps in-frame clones and lacks some. Seen here are about 76,000 clones, 65% to 90% observed once, and the top ten hold approximately 4.6%. The specimen was PBMCs. The origin of the receptors is a human donor in good health. Some clones in this sample may be carry-over from other donors' samples.

V and J are TRBV2 and TRBJ2-2, with TRBD2 identical over 9 bases. The CDR3 runs 15 residues. J was trimmed by 5 bases and V by 3 bases; bases with no gene match: 4. The germline V gene encodes CDR1 SNHLY and CDR2 FYNNEI. CDR3 region: CASSEFAGGTGELFF. For the CDR3, the DNA is TGTGCCAGCAGTGAGTTCGCGGGAGGGACCGGGGAGCTGTTTTTT.

The genes are TRBV9 and TRBJ2-7; a possible D gene is TRBD1 (5 bases). Trimming pared 4 bases from V and 4 bases from J, leaving 18 bases between. This CDR3 region has 15 residues. CDR1 and CDR2 from the germline V gene are SGDLS and YYNGEE. The CDR3 nucleotides read TGTGCCAGCAGCCCCAAGGGGTCAGGGTTTTACGAGCAGTACTTC. Translation: CASSPKGSGFYEQYF.

The chain links TRBV15 to TRBJ2-1; TRBD2 aligns across 7 bases. Germline CDR1 is LNHNV and CDR2 is YYDKDF (reference sequence). CDR3 length: 14 amino acids. V was pared by 4 bases and J by 7 bases, with 7 bases of the junction left unmatched. For the CDR3, the DNA is TGTGCCACCAGCACAGGACTAGTGACAAATGAGCAGTTCTTC. Amino acid sequence: CATSTGLVTNEQFF.

This chain uses TRBV11-2 with TRBJ2-7; possibly TRBD2 for D (6 bases). Trimming left V 4 bases short and J 7 bases short, with 17 bases between. CDR1 is SGHAT and CDR2 is FQNNGV in the germline V gene. CDR3 length equals 14 residues. CDR3: CASSWGDLRREQYF. CDR3 in DNA: TGTGCCAGCAGCTGGGGGGACTTACGGAGGGAGCAGTACTTC.

This chain joins TRBV7-8 and TRBJ2-3, with a possible D match to TRBD1 (5 bases). The CDR3 covers 15 residues. Germline CDR1 is SGHVS and CDR2 is FQNEAQ. The V end lost 4 bases, the J end lost 1 base, and 12 bases lay between the germline ends. Written as DNA, the CDR3 is TGTGCCAGCAGCTCCCGAACAGGAGGCACAGATACGCAGTATTTT. It translates to CASSSRTGGTDTQYF.

J is TRBJ2-3 and V is TRBV7-3; D possibly corresponds to TRBD2 (6 bases). This CDR3 is built from 14 residues. Per the germline V gene, CDR1 is SGHTA and CDR2 is FQGTGA. V lost 5 bases and J lost 3, with 12 bases in between. CDR3 region: CASSQTSSTDTQYF. DNA of the CDR3: TGTGCCAGCAGCCAGACTAGTAGTACAGATACGCAGTATTTT.

The chain joins TRBV4-2 to TRBJ2-7; 8 bases line up with TRBD2. There are 16 residues in the CDR3. CDR1 is LGHNA, CDR2 YNFKEQ, per germline. Losses at the gene ends were 4 bases for V and 2 bases for J; bases not matched to a gene: 10. The CDR3 here is CASSPPRGGTPYEQYF. CDR3 bases: TGTGCCAGCAGCCCCCCTCGGGGGGGGACTCCCTACGAGCAGTACTTC.

The rearrangement links TRBV5-1 to TRBJ2-6; D is undetermined. CDR3 length: 14 amino acids. From germline, CDR1 is SGHRS and CDR2 YFSETQ. Trimming cost V 4 bases and J 0 bases, with 5 bases left between them. CDR3 loop: CASSPDSGANVLTF. CDR3 coding DNA: TGCGCCAGCAGCCCAGACTCTGGGGCCAACGTCCTGACTTTC. The full variable domain, with the rest looked up from reference TRBV5-1 and TRBJ2-6, is KAGVTQTPRYLIKTRGQQVTLSCSPISGHRSVSWYQQTPGQGLQFLFEYFSETQRNKGNFPGRFSGRQFSNSRSEMNVSTLELGDSALYLCASSPDSGANVLTFGAGSRLTVL.

This rearrangement joins TRBV30 to TRBJ1-2, with 9 bases aligning to TRBD1. This CDR3 region has 14 residues. With V trimmed by 5 bases and J by 3 bases, 7 bases remained unmatched. Germline CDR1 GTSNPN, CDR2 SVGIG (reference sequence). CDR3 loop: CAWGRTGVYYGYTF. The CDR3 DNA sequence: TGTGCCTGGGGAAGGACAGGGGTGTACTATGGCTACACCTTC. The complete variable domain, with remaining parts taken from reference TRBV30 and TRBJ1-2, reads SQTIHQWPATLVQPVGSPLSLECTVEGTSNPNLYWYRQAAGRGLQLLFYSVGIGQISSEVPQNLSASRPQDRQFILSSKKLLLSDSGFYLCAWGRTGVYYGYTFGSGTRLTVV.

V gene TRBV28 combines with J gene TRBJ2-7, with D maybe TRBD1 (6 bases). V was cut by 8 bases and J by 2 bases, with 13 bases left in between. CDR3 length equals 13 residues. Germline lookup yields CDR1 MDHEN and CDR2 SYDVKM. The CDR3 nucleotides are TGTGCCAGCCGAGGGGGTCAAACCTACGAGCAGTACTTC. This gives the protein CASRGGQTYEQYF.

The V call is TRBV9, the J call TRBJ2-2, with 12 bases identical to TRBD2. The V segment lost 4 bases and the J segment 6 bases; nucleotides outside the gene matches: 10. Germline CDR1 is SGDLS and CDR2 is YYNGEE. The CDR3 runs 17 residues. CDR3 in DNA: TGTGCCAGCAGCCCTAGCGGGAGGGCCCGTGACGCCGGGGAGCTGTTTTTT. This translates into CASSPSGRARDAGELFF. Based on the CDR3 plus reference TRBV9 and TRBJ2-2, the full variable domain is DSGVTQTPKHLITATGQRVTLRCSPRSGDLSVYWYQQSLDQGLQFLIQYYNGEERAKGNILERFSAQQFPDLHSELNLSSLELGDSALYFCASSPSGRARDAGELFFGEGSRLTVL.

This chain connects TRBV27 to TRBJ1-2; the match to TRBD1 covers 10 bases. V dropped 3 bases and J dropped 7; count of bases not matched to a gene: 8. Germline-derived CDR1 and CDR2 are MNHEY and SMNVEV (reference sequence). The CDR3 covers 15 residues. The CDR3 loop is CASSLTRTGGGGYTF. The CDR3 DNA is TGTGCCAGCAGTTTGACCCGGACAGGGGGAGGTGGCTACACCTTC.

The chain recombines TRBV12-5 with TRBJ2-6, with 10 bases matching TRBD1. The V gene's germline CDR1 is LGHNT and CDR2 FRNRAP. Trimming cost V 3 bases and J 3 bases; bases outside gene matches: 5. CDR3 size: 17 residues. Here the CDR3 DNA reads TGTGCTAGTGGTTTCGTGACAGGGGGCAGTGGGGCCAACGTCCTGACTTTC. Translation: CASGFVTGGSGANVLTF.

This chain joins TRBV27 and TRBJ1-1; no definite D call. V shed 6 bases and J shed 0 bases, with 11 bases lying between them. The CDR3 has 14 amino acids. The V gene's germline CDR1 is MNHEY and CDR2 SMNVEV (reference sequence). CDR3 residues: CASSLTGMNTEAFF. The DNA of the CDR3 is TGTGCCAGCAGCCTGACGGGTATGAACACTGAAGCTTTCTTT.

This clone was detected only a few times. This chain connects TRBV7-2 to TRBJ2-5; D is unresolved. CDR1 and CDR2 (germline): SGHTA, FQGNSA. V gave up 6 bases and J gave up 5 bases, with 10 bases separating them. The CDR3 spans 12 residues. Written as DNA, the CDR3 is TGTGCCAGCAGTCAATACTCGGAGACCCAGTACTTC. It specifies CASSQYSETQYF.

This clone was recorded many times. The genes are TRBV6-5 and TRBJ1-4; 9 positions match TRBD1. With V trimmed by 5 bases and J by 6 bases, 7 bases remained unmatched. Per the germline V gene, CDR1 is MNHEY and CDR2 is SVGAGI. The CDR3 consists of 15 residues. The CDR3 sequence: CASSPNRGQDEKLFF. The CDR3, as DNA: TGTGCCAGCAGTCCTAACAGGGGGCAGGATGAAAAACTGTTTTTT.

J is TRBJ2-1 and V is TRBV4-3; 8 nucleotides align to TRBD2. The CDR3 extends over 16 amino acids. V shed 0 bases, J shed 7 bases, and the junction held 8 bases outside the gene matches. The germline V gene has CDR1 LGHNA and CDR2 YSLEER. The CDR3 DNA reads TGCGCCAGCAGCCAAGATCGGGAGGGGCGAAGTAATGAGCAGTTCTTC. Its protein is CASSQDREGRSNEQFF.

The CDR3 nucleotides read TGCGCCAGCAGCTTTGGACAGCCAACACTCTACGAGCAGTACTTC. This sequence encodes CASSFGQPTLYEQYF. The chain links TRBV5-1 to TRBJ2-7, with D possibly being TRBD1 (6 bases). There are 15 residues in the CDR3. From germline, CDR1 is SGHRS and CDR2 YFSETQ. The V end was cut by 2 bases, the J end by 3 bases, with 15 bases between.

The rearrangement uses TRBV7-9 and TRBJ2-7; 8 nucleotides agree with TRBD2. The CDR3 consists of 16 residues. J lost 4 bases, V lost 5 bases, and 13 bases had no gene match. Germline V gene lookup returns CDR1 SEHNR and CDR2 FQNEAQ (reference sequence). For the CDR3, the DNA is TGTGCCAGCAGCACTAACTCCGGGACTAGAATTTACGAGCAGTACTTC. This sequence encodes CASSTNSGTRIYEQYF.

The CDR3 bases are TGTGCCAGCAGCTTTGACAGGGGGACTGAAGCTTTCTTT. This sequence encodes CASSFDRGTEAFF. This rearrangement joins TRBV7-9 to TRBJ1-1, with 9 bases identical to TRBD1. Germline-derived CDR1 and CDR2 are SEHNR and FQNEAQ (reference sequence). The CDR3 is made up of 13 amino acids. V dropped 3 bases and J dropped 5; count of bases not matched to a gene: 1.

In its sample, this clone was seen a few times. The genes are TRBV7-7 and TRBJ2-7; D gene unclear. The CDR3 is 10 amino acids. Germline CDR1 reads SSHAT; CDR2 reads FNYEAQ (reference sequence). V was clipped by 5 bases and J by 5 bases, with 4 bases between them. CDR3: CASSPDEQYF. As DNA, the CDR3 is TGTGCCAGCAGCCCGGACGAGCAGTACTTC. Variable domain in full (rest from reference TRBV7-7 and TRBJ2-7): GAGVSQSPRYKVTKRGQDVTLRCDPISSHATLYWYQQALGQGPEFLTYFNYEAQPDKSGLPSDRFSAERPEGSISTLTIQRTEQRDSAMYRCASSPDEQYFGPGTRLTVT.

This clone was found once. V usage is TRBV18 and J usage is TRBJ1-5, with a tentative D call TRBD1 (6 bases). The CDR3 has 15 amino acids. The germline V gene encodes CDR1 KGHSH and CDR2 LQKENI. Trimming took 6 bases from V and 3 from J, leaving 15 bases between them. CDR3 nucleotide sequence: TGTGCCAGCTCCCAGACGACAGGAGACAATCAGCCCCAGCATTTT. Translated, it gives CASSQTTGDNQPQHF.

The V gene is TRBV4-3, the J gene TRBJ2-5; a weak D match, TRBD1 (6 bases). The CDR3 has 16 amino acids. Trimming left V 0 bases short and J 5 bases short, with 16 bases between. Germline loops: CDR1 LGHNA, CDR2 YSLEER. The CDR3 is CASSQDPGAGSETQYF. The CDR3 DNA is TGCGCCAGCAGCCAAGATCCAGGGGCAGGTTCCGAGACCCAGTACTTC.

CDR3 residues: CASSSRGGYNEQFF. The DNA of the CDR3 is TGTGCCAGCAGCTCCAGGGGCGGCTACAATGAGCAGTTCTTC. The chain recombines TRBV7-6 with TRBJ2-1, with D possibly matching TRBD1 (6 bases). The V end was cut by 4 bases, the J end by 3 bases, with 10 bases between. There are 14 residues in the CDR3. Per the germline V gene, CDR1 is SGHVS and CDR2 is FNYEAQ.

The J gene is TRBJ1-6, the V gene TRBV27, with D unclear. The V end was cut by 9 bases, the J end by 13 bases, with 22 bases between. CDR3 length: 14 residues. CDR1 and CDR2 (germline): MNHEY, SMNVEV (reference sequence). The CDR3 DNA reads as TGTGCCAGTGGGTTACGACGCGGATCCGGTCCCCTCCACTTT. It yields the protein CASGLRRGSGPLHF.

Only one count was recorded for this clone. The genes are TRBV5-6 and TRBJ2-3, with D uncertain. Germline CDR1 reads SGHDT; CDR2 reads YYEEEE. The CDR3 loop spans 15 amino acids. Trimming left V 0 bases short and J 0 bases short, with 8 bases between. The CDR3 here is CASSLGAISTDTQYF. DNA for the CDR3: TGTGCCAGCAGCTTGGGGGCGATAAGCACAGATACGCAGTATTTT.

The V call is TRBV6-1, the J call TRBJ1-4; D is perhaps TRBD1 (5 bases). V lost 3 bases and J 2 bases, leaving 10 bases between the germline ends. The CDR3 has 15 amino acids. Germline CDR1 reads MNHNS; CDR2 reads SASEGT. The CDR3 protein is CASSERGRTNEKLFF. CDR3 coding DNA: TGTGCCAGCAGTGAGCGGGGGAGGACTAATGAAAAACTGTTTTTT.

The gene calls are TRBV6-6 and TRBJ1-2; TRBD1 matches at 12 bases. CDR1 and CDR2 (germline): MNHNY, SVGAGI (reference sequence). There are 15 residues in the CDR3. V lost 7 bases and J lost 3; bases outside the gene matches: 6. This CDR3 reads CASKIGTGGDYGYTF. The CDR3 DNA is TGTGCCAGCAAGATCGGGACAGGGGGCGACTATGGCTACACCTTC.

This clone has a handful of counts. The chain is built from TRBV28 and TRBJ1-1, with D possibly matching TRBD1 (5 bases). This CDR3 region has 13 residues. V dropped 4 bases and J dropped 11 bases, with 17 bases sitting between them. CDR1 is MDHEN, CDR2 SYDVKM, per germline. This CDR3 reads CASSSTDGPGAFF. Written as DNA, the CDR3 is TGTGCCAGCAGTTCCACGGACGGTCCAGGGGCTTTCTTT.

J is TRBJ2-1 and V is TRBV4-2; 9 bases agree with TRBD2. J was trimmed by 4 bases and V by 2 bases; bases with no gene match: 9. The CDR3 consists of 17 residues. From germline, CDR1 is LGHNA and CDR2 YNFKEQ. CDR3 sequence (DNA): TGTGCCAGCAGCCAAAGGACGGGACTAGCCGATTACAATGAGCAGTTCTTC. Translated, it gives CASSQRTGLADYNEQFF.